The clone carrying this T cell receptor beta chain appeared a few times. Its antigen is unknown. The sample originates from a study of T cells in Graves' hyperthyroidism and ophthalmopathy. The CDR3 regions of TCR beta were amplified from RNA transcripts. TCR CDR3 regions were first amplified by RT-PCR with HTBI primers. TCRdb re-analysed the multiplex PCR reads in MiXCR, keeping a single row per CDR3 protein. The sample records around 360,000 distinct CDR3 sequences, roughly 15% being singletons. General study points: Researchers found most expanded thyroid clonotypes above 0.001 in blood as well.

V gave up 1 base and J gave up 4 bases; unmatched junction bases: 4. The CDR3 covers 15 residues. From germline, CDR1 is SGHDN and CDR2 FVKESK. The genes are TRBV14 and TRBJ2-7; 10 positions agree with TRBD1. This receptor was taken from a woman in her sixties with Graves' ophthalmopathy. Specimen: blood. Written as DNA, the CDR3 is TGTGCCAGCAGCCAAGCTCGACAGGGGGCATACGAGCAGTACTTC. Translation gives CASSQARQGAYEQYF.